The 12 T cell receptor beta chains below were found in one sample sequenced in a study of T cell repertoires in cytomegalovirus infection. TCRdb reanalysed the reads using MiXCR and keeps one entry per CDR3 protein. The table has some 97,000 distinct CDR3 sequences, about a quarter seen once. Sequencing input: CD8+ T cells from PBMCs. Receptors were obtained from a human donor in good health (CMV status not recorded). Some clones in this sample may be carry-over from other donors' samples.

To note about this clonotype: A much bigger clone sits one base away, suggesting this may be a read error. The CDR3 ends on some other residue instead of the conserved phenylalanine or tryptophan, so this is likely a read error. The chain carries TRBV7-8 and TRBJ2-1, with 8 bases fitting TRBD2. Germline CDR1 is SGHVS and CDR2 is FQNEAQ. The CDR3 is 16 amino acids. Losses at the gene ends were 2 bases for V and 6 bases for J; bases not matched to a gene: 9. For the CDR3, the DNA is TGTGCCAGCAGCTTAACCCCAGGACTAGCCGGCAATGAGCAGTTCTAC. Translating it yields CASSLTPGLAGNEQFY.

This chain links TRBV6-1 with TRBJ1-1; D ambiguous. CDR3 length: 12 residues. The V gene lost 6 bases and the J gene lost 7 bases, with 12 bases spanning the gap. Germline CDR1 MNHNS, CDR2 SASEGT. The CDR3 bases are TGTGCCAGCAGCCCGACGGGGAATGAAGCTTTCTTT. It yields the protein CASSPTGNEAFF.

A word on this clonotype: The germline gene is not matched at one end of the junction; a read error may be the cause. CDR3 loop: CASGLAGRGPQIIHTQYF. The CDR3 DNA reads as TGTGCCAGCGGCTTGGCCGGTAGGGGGCCGCAAATTATACATACGCAGTATTTT. V usage is TRBV5-6 and J usage is TRBJ2-3, with 7 bases aligning to TRBD1. This CDR3 has 18 residues. CDR1 SGHDT and CDR2 YYEEEE come from the germline V gene.

V usage is TRBV7-8 and J usage is TRBJ2-2; 7 nucleotides line up with TRBD1. J lost 9 bases, V lost 5 bases, and 6 bases had no gene match. The CDR3 is 13 residues long. CDR1 SGHVS and CDR2 FQNEAQ come from the germline V gene. For the CDR3, the DNA is TGTGCCAGCAGCCGAGGACAGGACTGGGAGCTGTTTTTT. Translation gives CASSRGQDWELFF.

A word on this clonotype: A much larger clone sits a single nucleotide away, making a read error possible. The rearrangement joins TRBV6-8 to TRBJ1-1, with D possibly TRBD1 on 5 matching bases. Looked up from germline, CDR1 is MNHGY and CDR2 is SAAAGT. Trimming took 6 bases from V and 0 from J, leaving 11 bases between them. The CDR3 sequence is 14 residues long. CDR3 bases: TGTGCCAGCAGCACCGGGACTTTGAACACTGAAGCTTTCTTT. Translating it yields CASSTGTLNTEAFF.

V usage is TRBV19 and J usage is TRBJ2-1, with 7 bases aligning to TRBD2. CDR1 is LNHDA and CDR2 is SQIVND in the germline V gene (reference sequence). This CDR3 has 14 residues. With 10 bases clipped from V and 1 base from J, the junction kept 7 bases outside the gene matches. CDR3 residues: CATTVGGSYNEQFF. DNA of the CDR3: TGTGCCACAACGGTCGGGGGGTCCTACAATGAGCAGTTCTTC.

In this sample, this clonotype turned up a few times. The chain's CDR3 is CATSPGPNSNQPQHF. The CDR3 nucleotides are TGTGCCACCAGCCCCGGACCAAATAGCAATCAGCCCCAGCATTTT. J is TRBJ1-5 and V is TRBV15, with unresolved D. Trimming pared 5 bases from V and 0 bases from J, leaving 11 bases between. From germline, CDR1 is LNHNV and CDR2 YYDKDF (reference sequence). The CDR3 loop spans 15 amino acids. The full variable domain, in which reference TRBV15 and TRBJ1-5 provide the parts outside the CDR3, is DAMVIQNPRYQVTQFGKPVTLSCSQTLNHNVMYWYQQKSSQAPKLLFHYYDKDFNNEADTPDNFQSRRPNTSFCFLDIRSPGLGDTAMYLCATSPGPNSNQPQHFGDGTRLSIL.

The J gene is TRBJ2-5, the V gene TRBV20-1; 7 positions agree with TRBD1. The CDR3 contains 14 residues. V shed 5 bases, J shed 2 bases, and the junction held 8 bases outside the gene matches. In germline, CDR1 is DFQATT, CDR2 SNEGSKA (reference sequence). As DNA, the CDR3 is TGCAGTGCTCAGAAGGGCAGGGGGCAAGAGACCCAGTACTTC. Its translation: CSAQKGRGQETQYF.

This clonotype was counted ten times or more. CDR3 sequence: CASSLDKGQSDTQYF. The CDR3 DNA is TGTGCCAGCAGCTTAGACAAGGGCCAATCAGATACGCAGTATTTT. The chain couples TRBV7-2 to TRBJ2-3; no reliable D call. Germline CDR1 is SGHTA and CDR2 is FQGNSA. This CDR3 spans 15 amino acids. V lost 1 base, J lost 4 bases, and 12 bases lay in between.

This clonotype was detected ten times or more. V and J are TRBV7-2 and TRBJ2-7; 7 bases fit TRBD2. This CDR3 spans 16 amino acids. V gave up 0 bases and J gave up 5 bases; unmatched junction bases: 10. Germline V lookup: CDR1 SGHTA, CDR2 FQGNSA. The CDR3 sequence: CASSLAPGLTQHEQYF. The CDR3 DNA reads TGTGCCAGCAGCTTAGCGCCGGGACTAACGCAGCACGAGCAGTACTTC.

The V gene is TRBV24-1, the J gene TRBJ2-1; D could derive from TRBD1 or TRBD2 (5 bases each). This CDR3 has 12 amino acids. Trimming pared 4 bases from V and 8 bases from J, leaving 8 bases between. The V gene's germline CDR1 is KGHDR and CDR2 SFDVKD. Written as DNA, the CDR3 is TGTGCCACCAGTGACGGGACCGATGAGCAGTTCTTC. Amino acid sequence: CATSDGTDEQFF.

This clonotype was observed a few times. V usage is TRBV14 and J usage is TRBJ2-7, with D perhaps TRBD1 or TRBD2 (5 bases each). The CDR3 has 12 residues. Germline V CDR1 and CDR2: SGHDN, FVKESK. The V end lost 1 base, the J end lost 4 bases, and 5 bases lay between the germline ends. Here the CDR3 DNA reads TGTGCCAGCAGCCAAGGGGGGTACGAGCAGTACTTC. Translated: CASSQGGYEQYF.